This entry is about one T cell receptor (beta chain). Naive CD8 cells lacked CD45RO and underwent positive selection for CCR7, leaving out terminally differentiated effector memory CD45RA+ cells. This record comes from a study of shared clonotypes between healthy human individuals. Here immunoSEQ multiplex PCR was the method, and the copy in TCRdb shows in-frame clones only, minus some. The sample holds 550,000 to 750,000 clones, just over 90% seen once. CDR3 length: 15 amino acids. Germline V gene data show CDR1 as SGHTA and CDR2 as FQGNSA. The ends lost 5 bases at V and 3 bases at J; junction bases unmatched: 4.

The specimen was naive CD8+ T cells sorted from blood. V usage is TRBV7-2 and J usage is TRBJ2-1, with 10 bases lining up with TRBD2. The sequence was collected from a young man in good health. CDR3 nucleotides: TGTGCCAGCAGCACGCTAGCGGGGGTCTACAATGAGCAGTTCTTC. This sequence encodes CASSTLAGVYNEQFF. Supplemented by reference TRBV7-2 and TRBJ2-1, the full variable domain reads GAGVSQSPSNKVTEKGKDVELRCDPISGHTALYWYRQSLGQGLEFLIYFQGNSAPDKSGLPSDRFSAERTGGSVSTLTIQRTQQEDSAVYLCASSTLAGVYNEQFFGPGTRLTVL.